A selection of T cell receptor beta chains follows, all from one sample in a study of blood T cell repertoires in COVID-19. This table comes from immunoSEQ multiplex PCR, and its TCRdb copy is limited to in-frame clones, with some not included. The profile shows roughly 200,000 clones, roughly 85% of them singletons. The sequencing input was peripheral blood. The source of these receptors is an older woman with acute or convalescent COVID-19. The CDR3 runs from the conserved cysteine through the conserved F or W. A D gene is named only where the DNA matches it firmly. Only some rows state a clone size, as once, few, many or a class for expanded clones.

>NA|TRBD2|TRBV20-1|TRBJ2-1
CSASRQGLADEQFF
TGCAGTGCTAGTCGTCAGGGACTAGCGGATGAGCAGTTCTTC
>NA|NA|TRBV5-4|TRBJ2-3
CASSRTQRVKGTDTQYF
TGTGCCAGCAGCCGAACCCAGCGGGTAAAGGGCACAGATACGCAGTATTTT
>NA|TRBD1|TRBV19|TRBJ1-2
CASGRTGFNYGYTF
TGTGCCAGTGGCCGGACAGGCTTTAACTATGGCTACACCTTC
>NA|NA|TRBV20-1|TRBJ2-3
CSASGTDTQYF
TGCAGTGCTAGCGGCACAGATACGCAGTATTTT
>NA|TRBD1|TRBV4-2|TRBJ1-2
CASRPATGLDGGYTF
TGTGCCAGCAGGCCTGCGACAGGGCTCGACGGTGGCTACACCTTC
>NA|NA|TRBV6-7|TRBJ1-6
CASRQGGQSCSPLHF
TGTGCCAGCAGACAGGGTGGACAGTCCTGTTCACCCCTCCACTTT
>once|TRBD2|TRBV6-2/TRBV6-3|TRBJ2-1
CASSDSGRGTGPLYNEQFF
TGTGCCAGCAGTGATAGCGGGAGGGGTACGGGCCCGCTCTACAATGAGCAGTTCTTC
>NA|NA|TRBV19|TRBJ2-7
CASSISGVGEQYF
TGTGCCAGTAGTATCTCAGGGGTTGGCGAGCAGTACTTC
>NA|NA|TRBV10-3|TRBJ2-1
CAIRGGDSYNEQFF
TGTGCCATCAGAGGCGGGGATTCCTACAATGAGCAGTTCTTC
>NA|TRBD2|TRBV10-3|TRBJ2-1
CAISGTSGRAWEQFF
TGTGCCATCAGTGGGACTAGCGGGAGGGCTTGGGAGCAGTTCTTC
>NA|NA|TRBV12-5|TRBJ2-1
CASGLGKLGGSDEQFF
TGTGCTAGTGGTTTGGGAAAGTTAGGGGGTAGCGATGAGCAGTTCTTC
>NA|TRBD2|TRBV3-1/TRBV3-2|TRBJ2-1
CASSPVPGLAGSSYNEQFF
TGTGCCAGCAGCCCCGTACCGGGACTAGCGGGAAGCTCCTACAATGAGCAGTTCTTC
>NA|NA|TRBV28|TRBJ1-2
CASTIPTGQGHGYTF
TGTGCCAGCACCATCCCCACGGGCCAGGGCCATGGCTACACCTTC
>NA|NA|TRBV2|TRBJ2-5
CASSGSSTGAETQYF
TGTGCCAGCAGTGGCTCCTCGACAGGTGCCGAGACCCAGTACTTC
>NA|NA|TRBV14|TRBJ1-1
CASSRTMNTEAFF
TGTGCCAGCAGCCGAACTATGAACACTGAAGCTTTCTTT
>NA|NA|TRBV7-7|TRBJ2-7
CASSLDPGVGEQYF
TGTGCTAGCAGCTTAGACCCAGGGGTCGGAGAGCAGTACTTC
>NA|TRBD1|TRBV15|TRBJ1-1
CATSKTGVYTEAFF
TGTGCCACCAGCAAGACAGGGGTCTACACTGAAGCTTTCTTT
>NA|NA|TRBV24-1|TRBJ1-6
CATPAPGQNYTYNSPLHF
TGTGCCACTCCCGCCCCGGGTCAAAACTATACCTATAATTCACCCCTCCACTTT
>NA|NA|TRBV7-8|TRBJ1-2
CASSLVGGGYTF
TGTGCCAGCAGCTTAGTAGGGGGTGGCTACACCTTC
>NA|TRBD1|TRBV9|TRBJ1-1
CASSVVPGGYMNTEAFF
TGTGCCAGCAGCGTAGTCCCAGGGGGTTACATGAACACTGAAGCTTTCTTT
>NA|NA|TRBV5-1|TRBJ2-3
CASRVAEYTDTQYF
TGCGCCAGCAGGGTAGCGGAGTACACAGATACGCAGTATTTT
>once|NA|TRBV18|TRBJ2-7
CASSRSDRPYEQYF
TGTGCCAGCTCAAGATCGGACAGACCCTACGAGCAGTACTTC
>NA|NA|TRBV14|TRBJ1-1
CASSQDYGQGTEAFF
TGTGCCAGCAGCCAAGATTACGGTCAGGGCACTGAAGCTTTCTTT
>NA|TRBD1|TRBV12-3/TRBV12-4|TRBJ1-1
CATRAGGHEAFF
TGTGCCACCCGGGCAGGGGGCCATGAAGCTTTCTTT
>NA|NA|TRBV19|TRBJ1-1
CASSTGISTEAFF
TGTGCCAGTAGTACGGGTATATCGACTGAAGCTTTCTTT
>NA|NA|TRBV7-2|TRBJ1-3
CASSPTQAGNTIYF
TGTGCCAGCAGTCCGACACAGGCGGGAAACACCATATATTTT
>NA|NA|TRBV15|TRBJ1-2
CATGRGGGGNYGYTF
TGTGCCACCGGGAGGGGAGGGGGAGGAAACTATGGCTACACCTTC
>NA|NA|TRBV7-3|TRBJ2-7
CASSLAGTSYYEQYF
TGTGCCAGCAGCTTAGCGGGGACCTCTTACTACGAGCAGTACTTC
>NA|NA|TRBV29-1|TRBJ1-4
CSVERLLSGAPNEKLFF
TGCAGCGTTGAAAGGCTCCTTTCAGGGGCCCCCAATGAAAAACTGTTTTTT
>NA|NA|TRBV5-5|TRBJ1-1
CASSSPGGGNTEAFF
TGTGCCAGCAGCTCCCCCGGAGGAGGTAACACTGAAGCTTTCTTT
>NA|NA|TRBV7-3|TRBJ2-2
CASSSQPRGELFF
TGTGCCAGCAGCTCCCAGCCCAGGGGGGAGCTGTTTTTT
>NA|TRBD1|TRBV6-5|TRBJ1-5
CASMKTGGGNQPQHF
TGTGCCAGCATGAAGACAGGGGGAGGCAATCAGCCCCAGCATTTT
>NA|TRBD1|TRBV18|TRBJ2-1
CASSPELQGSGGQFF
TGTGCCAGCTCACCGGAATTACAGGGGTCAGGGGGGCAGTTCTTC
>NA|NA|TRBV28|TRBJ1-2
CASGGGYGYTF
TGTGCCAGCGGGGGAGGGTATGGCTACACCTTC
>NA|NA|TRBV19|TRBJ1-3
CATKFEGVGNTIYF
TGTGCCACCAAGTTTGAGGGGGTTGGAAACACCATATATTTT
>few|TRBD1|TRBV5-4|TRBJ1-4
CASSLTGVKEKLFF
TGTGCCAGCAGCTTGACAGGGGTAAAGGAAAAACTGTTTTTT